This passage covers 20 T cell receptor beta chains from one sample sequenced in a study of blood T cell repertoires in COVID-19. Sequencing used immunoSEQ multiplex PCR; TCRdb keeps in-frame clones, though not all of them. Found here are roughly 210,000 clones, about 88% of them singletons; the top ten hold about 1.7%. Sample: peripheral blood. These receptors were obtained from a man between 65 and 85 years old with acute or convalescent COVID-19.

The chain links TRBV3-1 (or the pseudogene TRBV3-2) to TRBJ1-5; tentatively, D is TRBD1 (5 bases). The V end lost 1 base, the J end lost 0 bases, and 16 bases lay between the germline ends. Germline lookup yields CDR1 LGHDT and CDR2 YNNKEL (reference sequence). This CDR3 is built from 18 residues. In DNA, the CDR3 is TGTGCCAGCAGCCAAGTCTGGCAGGGAGGGAGTAGCAATCAGCCCCAGCATTTT. Translation gives CASSQVWQGGSSNQPQHF.

This chain uses TRBV18 with TRBJ2-3; 13 positions agree with TRBD2. V lost 3 bases and J lost 3; bases outside the gene matches: 6. The CDR3 length is 17 residues. Germline values: CDR1 KGHSH, CDR2 LQKENI. The CDR3 spells CASSPQRTSGRTDTQYF. The CDR3, as DNA: TGTGCCAGCTCACCCCAACGGACTAGCGGGAGAACAGATACGCAGTATTTT.

The J gene is TRBJ2-1, the V gene TRBV2; the D is unclear. V was pared by 4 bases and J by 9 bases, with 4 bases between. The CDR3 sequence is 10 residues long. Germline V gene sequence: CDR1 SNHLY, CDR2 FYNNEI. This CDR3 is CASSVGEQFF. The CDR3 DNA reads as TGTGCCAGCAGTGTCGGTGAGCAGTTCTTC. Full variable domain (outside the CDR3, taken from reference TRBV2 and TRBJ2-1): EPEVTQTPSHQVTQMGQEVILRCVPISNHLYFYWYRQILGQKVEFLVSFYNNEISEKSEIFDDQFSVERPDGSNFTLKIRSTKLEDSAMYFCASSVGEQFFGPGTRLTVL.

The chain carries TRBV5-4 and TRBJ1-3; a weak D match, TRBD1 (5 bases). Germline-derived CDR1 and CDR2 are SGHNT and YYREEE (reference sequence). V lost 3 bases to trimming and J lost 1 base, with 11 bases between them. This CDR3 spans 15 amino acids. The CDR3 DNA is TGTGCCAGCAGCTCGAAAACAGGATCTGGAAACACCATATATTTT. Its protein product is CASSSKTGSGNTIYF.

The V call is TRBV9, the J call TRBJ1-1, with 9 bases that match TRBD1. With V trimmed by 4 bases and J by 3 bases, 13 bases remained unmatched. This CDR3 contains 17 residues. From germline, CDR1 is SGDLS and CDR2 YYNGEE. The chain's CDR3 is CASSPGTGYRVYTEAFF. The CDR3 DNA sequence: TGTGCCAGCAGCCCTGGGACAGGGTACAGAGTCTACACTGAAGCTTTCTTT. Together with reference TRBV9 and TRBJ1-1, the CDR3 gives the full variable domain: DSGVTQTPKHLITATGQRVTLRCSPRSGDLSVYWYQQSLDQGLQFLIQYYNGEERAKGNILERFSAQQFPDLHSELNLSSLELGDSALYFCASSPGTGYRVYTEAFFGQGTRLTVV.

As for this clone: At the DNA level, this CDR3 is encoded by other sequences in the same sample as well. The chain recombines TRBV28 with TRBJ2-7, with a weak D call TRBD1 (6 bases). V was cut by 1 base and J by 4 bases, with 8 bases left in between. CDR1 is MDHEN, CDR2 SYDVKM, per germline. This CDR3 contains 13 residues. The CDR3 is CASSLFQGYEQYF. Written as DNA, the CDR3 is TGTGCCAGCAGTTTATTTCAGGGGTACGAGCAGTACTTC.

This clone has more than one count but fewer than ten. The chain joins TRBV30 to TRBJ2-7, with D possibly TRBD1 on 6 matching bases. The V end lost 3 bases, the J end lost 5 bases, and 14 bases lay between the germline ends. The V gene's germline CDR1 is GTSNPN and CDR2 SVGIG (reference sequence). The CDR3 covers 13 residues. In DNA, the CDR3 is TGTGCCTGGAGCGATCAGGGGTCTCACGAGCAGTACTTC. It specifies CAWSDQGSHEQYF.

This clone was detected ten times or more. The same CDR3 also results from other DNA sequences found in this sample. The rearrangement links TRBV7-3 to TRBJ2-5; D remains ambiguous. Germline V gene lookup returns CDR1 SGHTA and CDR2 FQGTGA. V gave up 3 bases and J gave up 2 bases, with 7 bases separating them. The CDR3 is 13 residues long. In DNA form, the CDR3 reads TGTGCCAGCAGCTTGAGGCCACAAGAGACCCAGTACTTC. It translates to CASSLRPQETQYF.

The rearrangement links TRBV11-2 to TRBJ2-5, with a possible D match to TRBD1 (6 bases). The CDR3 runs 13 residues. Germline lookup yields CDR1 SGHAT and CDR2 FQNNGV. V shed 5 bases and J shed 2 bases, with 9 bases lying between them. Here the CDR3 reads CASSRTVQETQYF. The CDR3 nucleotides are TGTGCCAGCAGCCGGACAGTGCAAGAGACCCAGTACTTC.

This chain joins TRBV4-1 and TRBJ2-7, with TRBD1 as a possible D gene (6 bases). Germline V gives CDR1 MGHRA, CDR2 YSYEKL. The CDR3 loop spans 14 amino acids. V gave up 0 bases and J gave up 2 bases, with 8 bases separating them. The DNA of the CDR3 is TGCGCCAGCAGCCAAGAGGGGGCGGCCTACGAGCAGTACTTC. Its translation is CASSQEGAAYEQYF.

The chain uses TRBV25-1 and TRBJ1-3; unclear D gene. CDR3 length: 16 amino acids. Germline values: CDR1 MGHDK, CDR2 SYGVNS. V was pared by 0 bases and J by 0 bases, with 9 bases between. Written as DNA, the CDR3 is TGTGCCAGCAGTGAATACGGCGGAAGCTCTGGAAACACCATATATTTT. It codes for CASSEYGGSSGNTIYF.

This clone was detected only once. The gene calls are TRBV4-3 and TRBJ1-3, with a possible D match to TRBD1 (6 bases). Germline V gene data show CDR1 as LGHNA and CDR2 as YSLEER. The CDR3 contains 15 residues. The V end lost 4 bases, the J end lost 2 bases, and 12 bases lay between the germline ends. The CDR3 DNA is TGCGCCAGCAGCCGAATTACAGGGCCTGGAAACACCATATATTTT. Translated, it gives CASSRITGPGNTIYF.

The J gene is TRBJ1-2, the V gene TRBV10-3, with a tentative D call TRBD1 (6 bases). V shed 6 bases and J shed 0 bases, with 14 bases lying between them. This CDR3 is built from 15 residues. Per the germline V gene, CDR1 is ENHRY and CDR2 is SYGVKD. CDR3 region: CAIREGHSANYGYTF. DNA for the CDR3: TGTGCCATCAGAGAGGGACACTCTGCTAACTATGGCTACACCTTC.

This clone was picked up a small number of times. V gene TRBV4-1 combines with J gene TRBJ2-1, with no clear D. The germline CDR1 and CDR2 sequences are MGHRA and YSYEKL. This CDR3 comprises 16 residues. V dropped 0 bases and J dropped 3 bases, with 12 bases sitting between them. CDR3: CASSQETIRVYNEQFF. For the CDR3, the DNA is TGCGCCAGCAGCCAAGAGACCATTCGGGTCTACAATGAGCAGTTCTTC.

The chain couples TRBV7-2 to TRBJ1-1; D unresolved. This CDR3 region has 15 residues. Trimming pared 2 bases from V and 7 bases from J, leaving 17 bases between. Germline V gene lookup returns CDR1 SGHTA and CDR2 FQGNSA. The CDR3 loop is CASSLSPDSRGEAFF. The CDR3 DNA is TGTGCCAGCAGCTTAAGCCCCGATAGTCGGGGTGAAGCTTTCTTT.

Judged by abundance, this clone is large. The J gene is TRBJ1-1, the V gene TRBV6-2 or TRBV6-3; D gene ambiguous. Per the germline V gene, CDR1 is MNHEY and CDR2 is SVGEGT. The V gene lost 1 base and the J gene lost 1 base, with 4 bases spanning the gap. This CDR3 spans 13 amino acids. CDR3 sequence reads: CASSYWQNTEAFF. The CDR3 nucleotides are TGTGCCAGCAGTTACTGGCAGAACACTGAAGCTTTCTTT.

The V gene is TRBV6-5, the J gene TRBJ1-2; 8 bases line up with TRBD1. Trimming took 6 bases from V and 1 from J; bases not matched to a gene: 4. Germline CDR1 reads MNHEY; CDR2 reads SVGAGI. The CDR3 is made up of 14 amino acids. The CDR3 nucleotides are TGTGCCAGCAGAGCGACAGGGGTTAACTATGGCTACACCTTC. Protein sequence: CASRATGVNYGYTF.

The rearrangement joins TRBV27 to TRBJ1-6; 7 bases line up with TRBD1. CDR3 length equals 16 residues. Germline assignment: CDR1 MNHEY and CDR2 SMNVEV (reference sequence). Trimming took 3 bases from V and 7 from J; bases not matched to a gene: 9. CDR3 DNA sequence: TGTGCCAGCAGTTTCCAGACAGGGACCCCAAATTCACCCCTCCACTTT. Its translation: CASSFQTGTPNSPLHF.

DNA for the CDR3: TGTGCCAGCTCACCAAGGACAGGGAGGAATGAGCAGTTCTTC. It is translated as CASSPRTGRNEQFF. V is TRBV18 and J is TRBJ2-1; TRBD1 matches at 8 bases. This CDR3 contains 14 residues. Germline loops: CDR1 KGHSH, CDR2 LQKENI. Trimming removed 2 bases from V and 7 bases from J; junction bases left unmatched: 4.

As to this clone: One end of the junction does not line up with germline, which may come from a read error. The chain uses TRBV6-1 and TRBJ2-5, with D possibly TRBD1 on 6 matching bases. The CDR3 spans 14 residues. Germline V gene lookup returns CDR1 MNHNS and CDR2 SASEGT. In DNA, the CDR3 is TGTGCCAGCAGAGAAGGTTGGGGGCCGGAGACCCAGTACTTC. The encoded protein is CASREGWGPETQYF.